This TCR beta chain was identified in a study of OX40 agonist ivuxolimab in advanced cancers. For the study at large: Dose-escalation patients had hepatocellular carcinoma, melanoma, renal cell or head and neck cancer. Whole-study results and caveats: Clonal expansion from baseline to week 6 occurred in both CD4+ and CD8+ T cells. Low clonal expansion, among the lowest seen, marked partial responders at 0.1-3.0 mg/kg. More expanded clones were found, on average, in CD8+ than in CD4+ T cells.

The ends lost 4 bases at V and 2 bases at J; junction bases unmatched: 4. This CDR3 is built from 15 residues. Per the germline V gene, CDR1 is SGHAT and CDR2 is FQNNGV. The method was immunoSEQ multiplex PCR; TCRdb's version includes in-frame clones alone and lacks a portion of them. In the table there are 95,000 to 100,000 clones, 84% of which are singletons. About this clone: Its antigen is as yet unknown.

The sequence was collected from an adult with an advanced solid tumor such as melanoma, head and neck, liver or kidney cancer. The source material was CD4+ or CD8+ T cells sorted from blood, sampled in a trial of the OX40 agonist ivuxolimab. The gene calls are TRBV11-2 and TRBJ2-4, with 8 bases fitting TRBD1. The CDR3 spells CASSSDRVSKNIQYF. The CDR3 DNA follows: TGTGCCAGCAGCTCGGACAGGGTCTCCAAAAACATTCAGTACTTC.